This T cell receptor (beta chain) originates from a study of OX40 agonist ivuxolimab in advanced cancers. Points from the study as a whole: At 0.1 to 3.0 mg/kg and by week 6, CD4+ and CD8+ T cells in the blood had expanded clonally.

Repertoires were generated with immunoSEQ multiplex PCR, while TCRdb's copy carries only in-frame clones and drops some. The table shows about 69,000 clones, with approximately 90% occurring only once. As concerns this clone: The antigen is unknown.

CDR1 and CDR2 from the germline V gene are SGDLS and YYNGEE. Trimming cost V 0 bases and J 5 bases, with 12 bases left between them. The CDR3 contains 14 residues. This chain joins TRBV9 and TRBJ2-7; tentative D call: TRBD2 (6 bases). The TCR originated in an adult with an advanced solid tumor such as melanoma, head and neck, liver or kidney cancer. Sequenced here: CD4+ or CD8+ T cells sorted from blood, sampled in a trial of the OX40 agonist ivuxolimab. The CDR3 is CASSVGWGVHEQYF. CDR3 DNA: TGTGCCAGCAGCGTAGGGTGGGGGGTCCACGAGCAGTACTTC.